One sample yielded the 20 T cell receptor beta chains listed below, sequenced in a study of cytomegalovirus exposure and HLA in healthy donors (dated by TCRdb to about 2017). The library came from the immunoSEQ multiplex PCR assay. The multiplex PCR relied on a mix of 60 forward primers for TCR Vbeta segments and 13 reverse primers for TCR Jbeta segments. Held by TCRdb, this immuneACCESS table contains in-frame sequences only and omits some clones. Under half of the omission traces to an unresolved V gene where checked; the cause of the rest is unknown. The sample table contains about 160,000 clones; only one count was recorded for over 60% of them. Of the sample, just under 1% falls within the top ten clones. The sample taken for sequencing was PBMCs. The origin of the receptors is a woman in her forties or fifties in good health and CMV-seropositive.

V gene TRBV7-9 combines with J gene TRBJ1-3, with TRBD1 matching 8 bases. V was pared by 5 bases and J by 7 bases, with 4 bases of the junction left unmatched. Germline loops: CDR1 SEHNR, CDR2 FQNEAQ (reference sequence). This CDR3 comprises 13 residues. CDR3 loop: CASSGQGRNTIYF. CDR3 in DNA: TGTGCCAGCAGCGGACAGGGTAGGAACACCATATATTTT.

This chain connects TRBV9 to TRBJ2-3; 7 nucleotides line up with TRBD1. The CDR3 has 18 amino acids. The J segment lost 2 bases and the V segment lost 1 base, leaving 13 bases of the junction unmatched. The V gene's germline CDR1 is SGDLS and CDR2 YYNGEE. This CDR3 is CASSVKSNGGQHTDTQYF. The CDR3 nucleotides are TGTGCCAGCAGCGTAAAGAGTAATGGGGGACAGCACACAGATACGCAGTATTTT.

The chain has TRBV5-6 and TRBJ1-5; TRBD1 might be the D (5 bases). V lost 4 bases to trimming and J lost 7 bases, with 21 bases between them. The germline V gene encodes CDR1 SGHDT and CDR2 YYEEEE. This CDR3 spans 16 amino acids. The CDR3 sequence is CASSIRGRGVRQPQHF. CDR3 coding DNA: TGTGCCAGCAGCATCCGAGGGCGGGGGGTGCGCCAGCCCCAGCATTTT. The full variable domain, completed using reference TRBV5-6 and TRBJ1-5, is DAGVTQSPTHLIKTRGQQVTLRCSPKSGHDTVSWYQQALGQGPQFIFQYYEEEERQRGNFPDRFSGHQFPNYSSELNVNALLLGDSALYLCASSIRGRGVRQPQHFGDGTRLSIL.

V gene TRBV4-2 combines with J gene TRBJ2-7; maybe TRBD2 (6 bases). V lost 5 bases, J lost 9 bases, and 17 bases lay in between. The CDR3 consists of 13 residues. In germline, CDR1 is LGHNA, CDR2 YNFKEQ. DNA of the CDR3: TGTGCCAGCAGCTGGGGGGTTCAGTCGGTGCAGTACTTC. Its protein is CASSWGVQSVQYF.

The chain has TRBV7-2 and TRBJ1-2; perhaps TRBD1 as D (5 bases). The CDR3 is made up of 14 amino acids. The germline V gene has CDR1 SGHTA and CDR2 FQGNSA. The V and J ends lost 7 bases and 7 bases respectively, with 19 bases between them. CDR3 amino acids: CASTTSPGIGGYTF. CDR3 bases: TGTGCCAGCACCACATCTCCAGGGATTGGTGGCTACACCTTC.

The chain links TRBV7-2 to TRBJ2-7; 8 bases agree with TRBD2. Unmatched junction bases numbered 4, after V lost 1 base and J lost 2 bases. Germline CDR1 SGHTA, CDR2 FQGNSA. The CDR3 spans 15 residues. The CDR3 sequence: CASSLETGGTYEQYF. Here the CDR3 DNA reads TGTGCCAGCAGCTTAGAAACGGGAGGGACCTACGAGCAGTACTTC.

V is TRBV5-4 and J is TRBJ1-2; D remains unclear. This CDR3 spans 14 amino acids. Trimming took 5 bases from V and 1 from J, leaving 12 bases between them. Germline V gives CDR1 SGHNT, CDR2 YYREEE (reference sequence). The CDR3: CASSRGRDNYGYTF. The DNA of the CDR3 is TGTGCCAGCAGTCGAGGGCGGGATAACTATGGCTACACCTTC.

This CDR3 is CAWRGLAGGPIDTQYF. The CDR3 region has the DNA TGTGCCTGGAGGGGACTAGCGGGGGGGCCCATAGATACGCAGTATTTT. J is TRBJ2-3 and V is TRBV30; 16 nucleotides match TRBD2. This CDR3 comprises 16 residues. V shed 3 bases and J 5 bases; nucleotides not matched to a gene: 5. From germline, CDR1 is GTSNPN and CDR2 SVGIG (reference sequence).

The chain is built from TRBV4-1 and TRBJ1-1; 10 bases fit TRBD1. The length of the CDR3 is 16 residues. With 2 bases clipped from V and 4 bases from J, the junction kept 7 bases outside the gene matches. Germline-derived CDR1 and CDR2 are MGHRA and YSYEKL. This chain's CDR3 is CASSQSGQGFSTEAFF. DNA for the CDR3: TGCGCCAGCAGCCAATCGGGACAGGGGTTCAGCACTGAAGCTTTCTTT.

The CDR3 sequence is CASSPNPDRVSQPQHF. CDR3 in DNA: TGTGCCAGCAGCCCAAACCCGGACAGGGTCAGTCAGCCCCAGCATTTT. V and J are TRBV7-2 and TRBJ1-5; 8 bases map to TRBD1. In germline, CDR1 is SGHTA, CDR2 FQGNSA. This CDR3 comprises 16 residues. The trim removed 5 bases at V and 6 bases at J, leaving 12 bases unmatched.

V and J are TRBV5-1 and TRBJ1-6; D call uncertain. This CDR3 comprises 15 residues. V lost 4 bases to trimming and J lost 4 bases, with 12 bases between them. Germline CDR1 is SGHRS and CDR2 is YFSETQ. The CDR3 protein is CASSIDTSYNSPLHF. The CDR3 DNA reads as TGCGCCAGCAGCATTGACACCTCGTATAATTCACCCCTCCACTTT. The full variable domain, rest sourced from reference TRBV5-1 and TRBJ1-6, is KAGVTQTPRYLIKTRGQQVTLSCSPISGHRSVSWYQQTPGQGLQFLFEYFSETQRNKGNFPGRFSGRQFSNSRSEMNVSTLELGDSALYLCASSIDTSYNSPLHFGNGTRLTVT.

A few counts support this clone. The chain uses TRBV15 and TRBJ2-1; 10 bases match TRBD2. The J segment lost 7 bases and the V segment lost 6 bases, leaving 12 bases of the junction unmatched. Germline assignment: CDR1 LNHNV and CDR2 YYDKDF (reference sequence). CDR3 length equals 16 residues. CDR3 amino acids: CATSLEAGGPGNEQFF. Written as DNA, the CDR3 is TGTGCCACCAGTCTTGAAGCGGGGGGGCCTGGGAATGAGCAGTTCTTC.

V gene TRBV4-1 combines with J gene TRBJ1-2, with a weak D call TRBD1 (6 bases). The CDR3 runs to 15 residues. Germline V gives CDR1 MGHRA, CDR2 YSYEKL. Trimming left V 0 bases short and J 7 bases short, with 15 bases between. The CDR3 is CASSQDSIRGGGYTF. The CDR3 bases are TGCGCCAGCAGCCAAGATTCTATCAGGGGCGGTGGCTACACCTTC.

The rearrangement uses TRBV28 and TRBJ2-4; 8 nucleotides line up with TRBD2. Trimming at V came to 7 bases and at J to 4 bases, leaving 6 bases not matched to a gene. This CDR3 region has 14 residues. The germline CDR1 and CDR2 sequences are MDHEN and SYDVKM. This CDR3 is CASKSGGTKNIQYF. Written as DNA, the CDR3 is TGTGCCAGCAAGTCGGGGGGGACTAAAAACATTCAGTACTTC.

This chain links TRBV11-2 with TRBJ1-2; D gene ambiguous. V was trimmed by 5 bases and J by 2 bases, leaving 12 bases between them. The CDR3 sequence is 14 residues long. In germline, CDR1 is SGHAT, CDR2 FQNNGV. CDR3 residues: CASSPRVENYGYTF. In DNA, the CDR3 is TGTGCCAGCAGCCCCCGGGTGGAAAACTATGGCTACACCTTC.

The genes are TRBV28 and TRBJ1-2, with 7 bases fitting TRBD1. The V gene's germline CDR1 is MDHEN and CDR2 SYDVKM. Trimming took 2 bases from V and 13 from J; bases not matched to a gene: 7. The CDR3 runs to 12 residues. Here the CDR3 DNA reads TGTGCCAGCAGTTTACAGGGACAGTTTTTCACCTTC. It yields the protein CASSLQGQFFTF.

The genes are TRBV19 and TRBJ2-5; tentative D call: TRBD2 (5 bases). CDR1 and CDR2 from the germline V gene are LNHDA and SQIVND (reference sequence). The CDR3 has 13 amino acids. Trimming shortened V by 6 bases and J by 3 bases, and 11 bases separated the two germline ends. CDR3: CASSDYQKETQYF. The CDR3 DNA follows: TGTGCCAGTAGCGACTACCAAAAAGAGACCCAGTACTTC.

This clone was seen just once. V gene TRBV28 combines with J gene TRBJ1-5; 10 bases map to TRBD1. Germline V lookup: CDR1 MDHEN, CDR2 SYDVKM. Trimming took 6 bases from V and 1 from J; bases not matched to a gene: 12. There are 18 residues in the CDR3. The CDR3 coding sequence is TGTGCCAGCAGGGCGGGACAGGGGAGAGGAGTGAGCAATCAGCCCCAGCATTTT. Amino acids: CASRAGQGRGVSNQPQHF.

The chain uses TRBV27 and TRBJ2-7; TRBD2 aligns across 8 bases. The germline V gene has CDR1 MNHEY and CDR2 SMNVEV (reference sequence). With V trimmed by 6 bases and J by 7 bases, 8 bases remained unmatched. CDR3 size: 13 residues. The DNA for the CDR3 is TGTGCCAGCAGATTCGGGGGGGCGGGAGAGCAGTACTTC. The encoded protein is CASRFGGAGEQYF.

This clone showed up just a few times. The V gene is TRBV5-5, the J gene TRBJ2-7; weak D call: TRBD1 (5 bases). This CDR3 comprises 14 residues. Germline assignment: CDR1 SGHKS and CDR2 YYEKEE (reference sequence). V shed 0 bases and J shed 0 bases, with 7 bases lying between them. The CDR3 reads CASSLGGSSYEQYF. The CDR3 DNA reads TGTGCCAGCAGCTTGGGGGGCAGCTCCTACGAGCAGTACTTC.